Listed here are 17 T cell receptor beta chains from one sample, sequenced in a study of identical twins' blood T cells. TCRdb re-called the 5' RACE reads through MiXCR, storing one row per CDR3 protein. The sample has fewer than 450,000 distinct CDR3 sequences, roughly 30% seen once; the top ten hold around 5.6%. What was sequenced was PBMCs. The origin of the receptors is a woman aged 18-55 years in good health.

A word on this clonotype: Relative to the germline gene, one junction end is altered; a read error may explain this. The chain couples TRBV5-6 to TRBJ2-1; D not resolved. Germline loops: CDR1 SGHDT, CDR2 YYEEEE. The CDR3 extends over 17 amino acids. CDR3 sequence reads: CASSFPSVTRSYNGQFF. In DNA, the CDR3 is TGTGCCAGCAGCTTCCCGTCCGTGACTCGCTCCTACAATGGGCAGTTCTTC.

In its sample, this clonotype was seen a few times. This chain connects TRBV20-1 to TRBJ2-3; D may be TRBD1 (5 bases). This CDR3 contains 13 residues. The V gene's germline CDR1 is DFQATT and CDR2 SNEGSKA (reference sequence). Trimming shortened V by 8 bases and J by 5 bases, and 17 bases separated the two germline ends. CDR3 protein: CSTYDRVIDTQYF. The CDR3 nucleotides are TGCAGTACCTACGACAGAGTAATAGATACGCAGTATTTT.

This clonotype was found a few times. The chain carries TRBV29-1 and TRBJ2-3; D is uncertain. Germline V CDR1 and CDR2: SQVTM, ANQGSEA. CDR3 length: 11 amino acids. V shed 5 bases and J shed 3 bases, with 6 bases lying between them. In DNA, the CDR3 is TGCAGCGTTCGCGTTACAGATACGCAGTATTTT. It codes for CSVRVTDTQYF.

This clonotype was counted at least ten times. The V and J genes are TRBV9 and TRBJ1-6; D unresolved. Germline CDR1 and CDR2: SGDLS and YYNGEE. The V gene lost 4 bases and the J gene lost 13 bases, with 12 bases spanning the gap. The CDR3 has 12 residues. The CDR3 DNA sequence: TGTGCCAGCAGCCCCCCCAACAGCCCCCTCCACTTT. This gives the protein CASSPPNSPLHF.

The CDR3 nucleotides are TGCAGTGCTGGTAGAACAGGGAATCAGCCCCAGCATTTT. This codes for CSAGRTGNQPQHF. This chain joins TRBV20-1 and TRBJ1-5; D might be TRBD1 (6 bases). Trimming removed 5 bases at V and 4 bases at J, with 12 bases between. CDR1 and CDR2 from the germline V gene are DFQATT and SNEGSKA (reference sequence). This CDR3 spans 13 amino acids.

This clonotype was detected a few times. The rearrangement links TRBV29-1 to TRBJ2-3, with a possible D match to TRBD1 (6 bases). Germline CDR1 and CDR2: SQVTM and ANQGSEA. This CDR3 spans 12 amino acids. CDR3 amino acids: CGPQGLTDTQYF. The CDR3 coding sequence is TGCGGCCCACAGGGTCTAACAGATACGCAGTATTTT.

This clonotype was seen a handful of times. This CDR3 is CATSTSSSKAGNTIYF. CDR3 bases: TGTGCCACCAGCACGTCCTCCTCCAAGGCCGGAAACACCATATATTTT. The rearrangement joins TRBV15 to TRBJ1-3; D is uncertain. This CDR3 spans 16 amino acids. Trimming shortened V by 4 bases and J by 4 bases, and 17 bases separated the two germline ends. Per the germline V gene, CDR1 is LNHNV and CDR2 is YYDKDF (reference sequence).

In its sample, this clonotype was seen a few times. V is TRBV20-1 and J is TRBJ2-2, with D maybe TRBD1 (6 bases). The CDR3 sequence is 14 residues long. Between the trimmed V and J ends, which lost 5 bases and 0 bases, there was a span of 10 bases. CDR1 is DFQATT, CDR2 SNEGSKA, per germline (reference sequence). CDR3: CSASGHTNTGELFF. The CDR3 DNA reads TGCAGTGCTTCGGGACATACGAACACCGGGGAGCTGTTTTTT.

The genes are TRBV5-8 and TRBJ1-2; 10 positions agree with TRBD1. The CDR3 consists of 18 residues. With 4 bases clipped from V and 0 bases from J, the junction kept 12 bases outside the gene matches. Germline CDR1 and CDR2: SGHTS and YDEGEE. CDR3 loop: CASSADRDRGTTNYGYTF. CDR3 sequence (DNA): TGTGCCAGCAGCGCTGACCGGGACAGGGGCACAACTAACTATGGCTACACCTTC.

The chain employs TRBV29-1 and TRBJ1-4; D is possibly TRBD1 (6 bases). Trimming shortened V by 5 bases and J by 7 bases, and 14 bases separated the two germline ends. The CDR3 extends over 13 amino acids. Looked up from germline, CDR1 is SQVTM and CDR2 is ANQGSEA. The CDR3 protein is CSVIGGPGEKLFF. Here the CDR3 DNA reads TGCAGCGTTATAGGGGGACCGGGTGAAAAACTGTTTTTT.

The CDR3 region is CSARRSIDFYGYTF. CDR3 in DNA: TGCAGTGCTAGACGGTCGATAGACTTCTATGGCTACACCTTC. V gene TRBV20-1 combines with J gene TRBJ1-2; D not resolved. Deletions cut 2 bases from V and 4 bases from J, with 14 bases between. The CDR3 runs to 14 residues. The germline gives CDR1 DFQATT, CDR2 SNEGSKA (reference sequence).

This clonotype occurred many times. The chain combines TRBV20-1 with TRBJ2-1; TRBD2 is a possible D gene (6 bases). Trimming left V 5 bases short and J 4 bases short, with 12 bases between. The CDR3 sequence is 13 residues long. From germline, CDR1 is DFQATT and CDR2 SNEGSKA (reference sequence). In DNA form, the CDR3 reads TGCAGTGCTGAGGGGAGGACATACAATGAGCAGTTCTTC. Protein sequence: CSAEGRTYNEQFF.

The chain carries TRBV6-5 and TRBJ1-1, with TRBD1 as a possible D gene (6 bases). The CDR3 is 13 residues long. Germline CDR1 and CDR2: MNHEY and SVGAGI. Trimming removed 5 bases from V and 4 bases from J, with 11 bases in between. The CDR3 DNA sequence: TGTGCCAGCAGTGGGGGGCAGTCCACTGAAGCTTTCTTT. Translating gives CASSGGQSTEAFF.

This clonotype showed up many times. The J gene is TRBJ2-5, the V gene TRBV6-2 or TRBV6-3; maybe TRBD2 (6 bases). Trimming pared 11 bases from V and 2 bases from J, leaving 9 bases between. The CDR3 totals 11 residues. CDR1 and CDR2 (germline): MNHEY, SVGEGT. The CDR3 DNA is TGTGCCCTCGGGGGTCAAGAGACCCAGTACTTC. This translates into CALGGQETQYF.

This clonotype has a handful of counts. The V call is TRBV20-1, the J call TRBJ1-5; D is uncertain. There are 13 residues in the CDR3. The germline gives CDR1 DFQATT, CDR2 SNEGSKA (reference sequence). The V end was cut by 5 bases, the J end by 3 bases, with 11 bases between. The CDR3 nucleotides are TGCAGTGCTTGGCAGTTCGTCAATCAGCCCCAGCATTTT. Translation: CSAWQFVNQPQHF.

The chain links TRBV20-1 to TRBJ1-1; tentatively, D is TRBD1 (5 bases). The CDR3 sequence is 13 residues long. V was shortened by 4 bases and J by 3 bases, with 12 bases between the two germline ends. Per the germline V gene, CDR1 is DFQATT and CDR2 is SNEGSKA (reference sequence). DNA of the CDR3: TGCAGTGCTACCCCGGGGGTATACACTGAAGCTTTCTTT. This codes for CSATPGVYTEAFF.

Written as DNA, the CDR3 is TGCAGTGCGGAAGAGCGGGGGCAAGAGACCCAGTACTTC. This sequence encodes CSAEERGQETQYF. This chain uses TRBV20-1 with TRBJ2-5; 8 nucleotides line up with TRBD2. Germline-derived CDR1 and CDR2 are DFQATT and SNEGSKA (reference sequence). This CDR3 spans 13 amino acids. The junction had 5 bases not matched to a gene; V was cut back by 6 bases and J by 2 bases.